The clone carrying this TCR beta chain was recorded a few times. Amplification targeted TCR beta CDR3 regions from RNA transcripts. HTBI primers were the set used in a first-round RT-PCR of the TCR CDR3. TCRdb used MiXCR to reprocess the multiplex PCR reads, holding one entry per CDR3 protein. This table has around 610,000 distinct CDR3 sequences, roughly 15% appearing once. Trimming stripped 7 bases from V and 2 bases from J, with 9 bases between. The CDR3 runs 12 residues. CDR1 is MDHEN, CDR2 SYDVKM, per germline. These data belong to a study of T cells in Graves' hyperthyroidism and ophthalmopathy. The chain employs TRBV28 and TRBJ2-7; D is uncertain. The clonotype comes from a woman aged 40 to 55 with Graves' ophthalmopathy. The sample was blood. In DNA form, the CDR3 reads TGTGCCAGCACTGCAGCTCCCTACGAGCAGTACTTC. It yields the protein CASTAAPYEQYF.